This T cell receptor (beta chain) was retrieved from a study of blood T cell repertoires in COVID-19. The wider study: The United States, Italy and Spain supplied acute and convalescent COVID-19 samples. T cells, B-cell-depleted T cells, or PBMCs supplied cDNA or gDNA.

Germline CDR1 and CDR2: GTSNPN and SVGIG (reference sequence). The CDR3 consists of 11 residues. V lost 7 bases and J 0 bases, leaving 7 bases between the germline ends. This clone was observed once. How the authors handled the data: Estimated nucleated cell counts came from reference gene primer amplification. Data came from immunoSEQ multiplex PCR; TCRdb stores just in-frame clones and leaves some out. From that table come the V and J calls and clone size; the DNA was used to work out D and trimming. This sample has around 300,000 clones, with around 87% found just once. V gene TRBV30 combines with J gene TRBJ2-7; TRBD2 might be the D (5 bases). Sequenced input: peripheral blood. This sequence was found in a middle-aged man with active or convalescent COVID-19. The CDR3 here is CASTTSYEQYF. As DNA, the CDR3 is TGTGCCTCGACTACCTCCTACGAGCAGTACTTC.